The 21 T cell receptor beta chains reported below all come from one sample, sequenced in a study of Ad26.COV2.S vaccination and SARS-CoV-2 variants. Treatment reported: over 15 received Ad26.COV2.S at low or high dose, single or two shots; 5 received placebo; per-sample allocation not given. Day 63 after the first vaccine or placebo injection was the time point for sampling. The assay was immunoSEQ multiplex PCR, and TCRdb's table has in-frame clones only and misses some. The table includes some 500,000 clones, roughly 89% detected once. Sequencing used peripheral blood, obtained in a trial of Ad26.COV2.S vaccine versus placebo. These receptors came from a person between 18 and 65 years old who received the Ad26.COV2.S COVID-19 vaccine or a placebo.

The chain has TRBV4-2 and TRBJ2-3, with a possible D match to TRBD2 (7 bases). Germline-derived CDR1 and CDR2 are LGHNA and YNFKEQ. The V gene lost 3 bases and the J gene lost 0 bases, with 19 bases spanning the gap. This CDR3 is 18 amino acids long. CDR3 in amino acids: CASSQGGPNQFSTDTQYF. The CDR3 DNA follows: TGTGCCAGCAGCCAGGGGGGGCCTAACCAGTTTAGCACAGATACGCAGTATTTT.

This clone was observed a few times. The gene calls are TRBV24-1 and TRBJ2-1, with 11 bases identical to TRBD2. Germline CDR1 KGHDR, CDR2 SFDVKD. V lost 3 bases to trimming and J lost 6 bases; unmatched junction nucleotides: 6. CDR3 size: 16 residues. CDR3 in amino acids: CATSDPGTSGFNEQFF. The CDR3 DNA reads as TGTGCCACCAGTGATCCCGGGACTAGCGGATTCAATGAGCAGTTCTTC.

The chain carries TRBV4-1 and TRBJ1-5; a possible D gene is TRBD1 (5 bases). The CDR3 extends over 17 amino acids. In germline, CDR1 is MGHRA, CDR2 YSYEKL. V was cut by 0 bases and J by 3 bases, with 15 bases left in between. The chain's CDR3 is CASSQDRGNTPNQPQHF. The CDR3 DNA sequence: TGCGCCAGCAGCCAAGATCGGGGCAACACACCCAATCAGCCCCAGCATTTT.

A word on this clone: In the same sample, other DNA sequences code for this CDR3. The CDR3 protein is CSVSGGEETQYF. The CDR3 nucleotides are TGCAGCGTGTCAGGGGGCGAAGAGACCCAGTACTTC. The chain joins TRBV29-1 to TRBJ2-5, with 8 nucleotides matching TRBD1. The junction had 3 bases not matched to a gene; V was cut back by 6 bases and J by 3 bases. The CDR3 runs 12 residues. Germline loops: CDR1 SQVTM, CDR2 ANQGSEA. The variable domain in full, completed from reference TRBV29-1 and TRBJ2-5, reads SAVISQKPSRDICQRGTSLTIQCQVDSQVTMMFWYRQQPGQSLTLIATANQGSEATYESGFVIDKFPISRPNLTFSTLTVSNMSPEDSSIYLCSVSGGEETQYFGPGTRLLVL.

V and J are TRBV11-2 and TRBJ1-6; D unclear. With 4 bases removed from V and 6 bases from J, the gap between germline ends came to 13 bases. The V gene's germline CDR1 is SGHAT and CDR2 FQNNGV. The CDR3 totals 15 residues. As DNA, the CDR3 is TGTGCCAGCAGCTCGAGTACGGGTTTTAATTCACCCCTCCACTTT. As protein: CASSSSTGFNSPLHF.

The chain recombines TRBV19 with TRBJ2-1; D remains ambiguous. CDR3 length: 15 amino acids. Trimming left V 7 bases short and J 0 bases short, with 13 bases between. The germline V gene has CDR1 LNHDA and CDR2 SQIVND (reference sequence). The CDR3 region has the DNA TGTGCCAGTAAGGAGACAAGGAGCTCCTACAATGAGCAGTTCTTC. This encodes CASKETRSSYNEQFF.

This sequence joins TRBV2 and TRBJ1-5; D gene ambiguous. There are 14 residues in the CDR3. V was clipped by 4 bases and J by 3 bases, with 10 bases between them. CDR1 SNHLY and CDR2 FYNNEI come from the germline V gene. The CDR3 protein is CASSGSVFNQPQHF. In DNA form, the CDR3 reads TGTGCCAGCAGTGGTTCTGTGTTCAATCAGCCCCAGCATTTT.

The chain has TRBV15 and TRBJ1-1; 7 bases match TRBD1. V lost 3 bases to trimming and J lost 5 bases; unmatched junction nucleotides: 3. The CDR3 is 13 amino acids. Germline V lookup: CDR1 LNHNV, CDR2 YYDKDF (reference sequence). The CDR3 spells CATSSQGGTEAFF. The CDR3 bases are TGTGCCACCAGCAGCCAGGGGGGGACTGAAGCTTTCTTT.

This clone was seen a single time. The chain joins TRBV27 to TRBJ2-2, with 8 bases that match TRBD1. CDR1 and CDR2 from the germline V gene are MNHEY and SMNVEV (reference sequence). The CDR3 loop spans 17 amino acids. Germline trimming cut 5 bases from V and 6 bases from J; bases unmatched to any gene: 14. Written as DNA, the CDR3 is TGTGCCAGCAGTCTACTGGGACAGGTTGGTTCCGCCGGGGAGCTGTTTTTT. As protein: CASSLLGQVGSAGELFF.

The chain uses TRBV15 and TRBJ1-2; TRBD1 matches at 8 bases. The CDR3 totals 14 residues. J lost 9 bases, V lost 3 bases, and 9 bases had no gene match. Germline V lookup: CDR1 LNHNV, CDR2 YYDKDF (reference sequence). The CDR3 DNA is TGTGCCACCAGCAGGGACCGACAGGGGAGTAGCTACACCTTC. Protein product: CATSRDRQGSSYTF.

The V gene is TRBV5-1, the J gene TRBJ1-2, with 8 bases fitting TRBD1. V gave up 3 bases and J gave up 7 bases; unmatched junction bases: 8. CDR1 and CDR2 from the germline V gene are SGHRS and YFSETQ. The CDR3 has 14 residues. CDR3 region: CASSSNRGSSGYTF. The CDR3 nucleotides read TGCGCCAGCAGCTCCAACAGGGGGTCCTCTGGCTACACCTTC. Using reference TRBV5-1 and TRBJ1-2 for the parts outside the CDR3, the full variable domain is KAGVTQTPRYLIKTRGQQVTLSCSPISGHRSVSWYQQTPGQGLQFLFEYFSETQRNKGNFPGRFSGRQFSNSRSEMNVSTLELGDSALYLCASSSNRGSSGYTFGSGTRLTVV.

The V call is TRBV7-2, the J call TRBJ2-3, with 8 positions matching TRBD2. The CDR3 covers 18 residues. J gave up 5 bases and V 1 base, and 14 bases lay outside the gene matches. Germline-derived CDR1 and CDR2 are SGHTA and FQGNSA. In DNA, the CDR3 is TGTGCCAGCAGCTTAGAGGCCTGGACTAGCCTATGGGGAGATACGCAGTATTTT. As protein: CASSLEAWTSLWGDTQYF.

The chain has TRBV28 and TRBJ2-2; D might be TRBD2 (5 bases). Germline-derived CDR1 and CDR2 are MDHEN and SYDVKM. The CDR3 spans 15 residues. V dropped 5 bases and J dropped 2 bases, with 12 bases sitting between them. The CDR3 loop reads CASSPGILNTGELFF. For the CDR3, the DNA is TGTGCCAGCAGTCCCGGGATACTCAACACCGGGGAGCTGTTTTTT.

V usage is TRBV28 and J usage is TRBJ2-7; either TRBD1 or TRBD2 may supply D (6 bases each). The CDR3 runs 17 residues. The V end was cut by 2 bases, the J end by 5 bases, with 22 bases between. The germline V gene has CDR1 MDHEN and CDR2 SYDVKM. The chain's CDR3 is CASSLKFGGQRGDEQYV. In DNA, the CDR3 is TGTGCCAGCAGTTTAAAGTTCGGGGGCCAGAGGGGCGACGAGCAGTACGTC.

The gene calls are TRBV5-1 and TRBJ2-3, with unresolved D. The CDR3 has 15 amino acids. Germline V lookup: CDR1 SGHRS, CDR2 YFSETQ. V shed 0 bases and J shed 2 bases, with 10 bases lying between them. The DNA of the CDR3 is TGCGCCAGCAGCTTGGCCTCACCCCACACAGATACGCAGTATTTT. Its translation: CASSLASPHTDTQYF.

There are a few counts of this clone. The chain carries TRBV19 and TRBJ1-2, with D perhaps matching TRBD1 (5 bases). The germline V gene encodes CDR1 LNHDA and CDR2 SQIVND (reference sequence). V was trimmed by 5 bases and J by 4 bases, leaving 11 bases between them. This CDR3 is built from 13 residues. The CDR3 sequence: CASSPLGTYGYTF. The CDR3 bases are TGTGCCAGTAGTCCACTCGGGACCTATGGCTACACCTTC.

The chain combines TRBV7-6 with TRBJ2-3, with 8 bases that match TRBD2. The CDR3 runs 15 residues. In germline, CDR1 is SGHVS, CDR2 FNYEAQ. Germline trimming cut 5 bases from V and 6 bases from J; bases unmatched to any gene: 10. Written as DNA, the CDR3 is TGTGCCAGCAGCCCAGGACTAGCCCCCGGGGATACGCAGTATTTT. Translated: CASSPGLAPGDTQYF. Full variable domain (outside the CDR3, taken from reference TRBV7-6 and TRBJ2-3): GAGVSQSPRYKVTKRGQDVALRCDPISGHVSLYWYRQALGQGPEFLTYFNYEAQQDKSGLPNDRFSAERPEGSISTLTIQRTEQRDSAMYRCASSPGLAPGDTQYFGPGTRLTVL.

CDR3 amino acids: CASSLGKGGFSPLHF. The CDR3 bases are TGTGCCAGCAGTTTAGGGAAGGGAGGTTTTTCACCCCTCCACTTT. The chain has TRBV28 and TRBJ1-6, with D hard to call. Trimming pared 2 bases from V and 9 bases from J, leaving 14 bases between. CDR3 length: 15 residues. From germline, CDR1 is MDHEN and CDR2 SYDVKM.

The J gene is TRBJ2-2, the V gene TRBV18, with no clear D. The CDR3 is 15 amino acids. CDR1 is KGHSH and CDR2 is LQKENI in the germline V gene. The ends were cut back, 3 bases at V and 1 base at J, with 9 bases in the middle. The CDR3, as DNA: TGTGCCAGCTCACCCCCACCCGGGAACACCGGGGAGCTGTTTTTT. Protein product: CASSPPPGNTGELFF. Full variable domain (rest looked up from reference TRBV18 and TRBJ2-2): NAGVMQNPRHLVRRRGQEARLRCSPMKGHSHVYWYRQLPEEGLKFMVYLQKENIIDESGMPKERFSAEFPKEGPSILRIQQVVRGDSAAYFCASSPPPGNTGELFFGEGSRLTVL.

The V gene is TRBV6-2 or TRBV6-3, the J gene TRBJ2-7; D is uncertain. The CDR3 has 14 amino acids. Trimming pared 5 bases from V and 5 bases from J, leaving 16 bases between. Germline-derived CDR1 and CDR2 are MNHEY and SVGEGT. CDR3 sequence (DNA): TGTGCCAGCAGTCGAGCCGGGTCCAGTCACGAGCAGTACGTC. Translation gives CASSRAGSSHEQYV.

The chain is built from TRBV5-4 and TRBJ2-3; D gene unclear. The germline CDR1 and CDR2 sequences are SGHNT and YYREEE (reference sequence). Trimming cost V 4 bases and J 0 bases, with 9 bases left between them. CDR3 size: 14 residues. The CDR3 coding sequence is TGTGCCAGCAGCCAGACAACCAGCACAGATACGCAGTATTTT. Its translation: CASSQTTSTDTQYF.